The 18 T cell receptor beta chains listed next were all sequenced from one sample in a study of blood T cell repertoires in COVID-19. Clones were read by immunoSEQ multiplex PCR, and TCRdb kept only the in-frame ones, dropping some. The sample shows some 170,000 clones, about 70% of them seen only once. Sequenced material: peripheral blood. The source of these receptors is a woman between 50 and 59 years old with active or convalescent COVID-19.

This clone came up once. The rearrangement uses TRBV19 and TRBJ2-3, with 9 bases fitting TRBD2. The CDR3 consists of 15 residues. Germline V gene data show CDR1 as LNHDA and CDR2 as SQIVND (reference sequence). The V and J ends lost 2 bases and 3 bases, in that order; junction bases with no gene match: 3. CDR3 loop: CASSIIAGVTDTQYF. The CDR3 region has the DNA TGTGCCAGTAGTATAATAGCGGGAGTAACAGATACGCAGTATTTT.

This chain uses TRBV9 with TRBJ2-5; 10 positions agree with TRBD2. The length of the CDR3 is 16 residues. Trimming removed 0 bases from V and 5 bases from J; junction bases left unmatched: 7. Germline CDR1 is SGDLS and CDR2 is YYNGEE. This CDR3 is CASSVGSGGPGETQYF. CDR3 bases: TGTGCCAGCAGCGTAGGTAGCGGGGGGCCAGGGGAGACCCAGTACTTC.

The J gene is TRBJ2-3, the V gene TRBV12-3 or TRBV12-4; 10 bases agree with TRBD2. CDR3 length: 11 amino acids. The V and J ends lost 6 bases and 10 bases, in that order; junction bases with no gene match: 1. In nucleotides, the CDR3 is TGTGCCAGCAGCCTAGCGGGGGCGCAGTATTTT. Translating gives CASSLAGAQYF.

About this clone itself: Possible read error: a much larger clone is one base away. The chain carries TRBV3-1 (or the pseudogene TRBV3-2) and TRBJ2-7, with D tentatively TRBD2 (6 bases). This CDR3 is built from 12 residues. The germline CDR1 and CDR2 sequences are LGHDT and YNNKEL (reference sequence). Trimming removed 3 bases from V and 6 bases from J, with 9 bases in between. CDR3 loop: CASSHGGPEQYF. The DNA of the CDR3 is TGTGCCAGCAGCCATGGAGGGCCCGAGCAGTACTTC.

J is TRBJ1-4 and V is TRBV7-8, with 7 bases that match TRBD1. J was trimmed by 7 bases and V by 5 bases; bases with no gene match: 7. The CDR3 length is 14 residues. Looked up from germline, CDR1 is SGHVS and CDR2 is FQNEAQ. The CDR3 DNA sequence: TGTGCCAGCAGCCGAAACAGGGGAGGTGAAAAACTGTTTTTT. This sequence encodes CASSRNRGGEKLFF.

This chain links TRBV2 with TRBJ2-1, with a tentative D call TRBD1 (5 bases). Germline CDR1 and CDR2: SNHLY and FYNNEI. CDR3 length: 14 amino acids. V dropped 5 bases and J dropped 2 bases, with 10 bases sitting between them. The DNA of the CDR3 is TGTGCCAGCAGTTCCCAAGGGGCCTACAATGAGCAGTTCTTC. Translating gives CASSSQGAYNEQFF.

The V call is TRBV7-2, the J call TRBJ2-5, with TRBD1 as a possible D gene (5 bases). This CDR3 comprises 17 residues. V shed 5 bases and J shed 4 bases, with 23 bases lying between them. CDR1 and CDR2 (germline): SGHTA, FQGNSA. The CDR3 DNA reads as TGTGCCAGCAGCCTTCCTACGCGCAGGGTATATGGAGAGACCCAGTACTTC. Translation gives CASSLPTRRVYGETQYF. Complete variable domain (other parts from reference TRBV7-2 and TRBJ2-5): GAGVSQSPSNKVTEKGKDVELRCDPISGHTALYWYRQSLGQGLEFLIYFQGNSAPDKSGLPSDRFSAERTGGSVSTLTIQRTQQEDSAVYLCASSLPTRRVYGETQYFGPGTRLLVL.

The chain joins TRBV12-5 to TRBJ1-2; TRBD1 agrees at 8 bases. The CDR3 spans 14 residues. The germline V gene has CDR1 LGHNT and CDR2 FRNRAP. Trimming at V came to 8 bases and at J to 2 bases, leaving 7 bases not matched to a gene. The CDR3 DNA reads as TGTGCTAGTACTTACGGGACAGGCAACTATGGCTACACCTTC. Translation gives CASTYGTGNYGYTF.

This clone showed up just a few times. This chain uses TRBV2 with TRBJ2-3, with TRBD1 identical over 11 bases. The CDR3 extends over 15 amino acids. J gave up 5 bases and V 6 bases, and 7 bases lay outside the gene matches. Germline CDR1 reads SNHLY; CDR2 reads FYNNEI. The CDR3 DNA follows: TGTGCCAGCAGCCGGACAGGGGGCGCGGGAGATACGCAGTATTTT. Translated, it gives CASSRTGGAGDTQYF.

This clone occurred many times. This chain uses TRBV10-1 with TRBJ1-5, with D tentatively TRBD1 (6 bases). V lost 5 bases to trimming and J lost 1 base, with 12 bases between them. Germline CDR1 reads WNHNN; CDR2 reads SYGVQD (reference sequence). The CDR3 runs 15 residues. The CDR3 DNA follows: TGCGCCAGCAGTTACACAGGGAAAAGCAATCAGCCCCAGCATTTT. Its protein product is CASSYTGKSNQPQHF.

V is TRBV7-2 and J is TRBJ1-2, with D possibly matching TRBD1 (6 bases). Germline values: CDR1 SGHTA, CDR2 FQGNSA. The CDR3 is 13 amino acids. V lost 6 bases and J 1 base, leaving 9 bases between the germline ends. This chain's CDR3 is CASSRQVNYGYTF. In nucleotides, the CDR3 is TGTGCCAGCAGTCGACAGGTTAACTATGGCTACACCTTC. Based on the CDR3 plus reference TRBV7-2 and TRBJ1-2, the full variable domain is GAGVSQSPSNKVTEKGKDVELRCDPISGHTALYWYRQSLGQGLEFLIYFQGNSAPDKSGLPSDRFSAERTGGSVSTLTIQRTQQEDSAVYLCASSRQVNYGYTFGSGTRLTVV.

The J gene is TRBJ1-2, the V gene TRBV23-1, with D perhaps TRBD1 (6 bases). TRBV23-1 is placed among ORFs of uncertain function. The V gene lost 4 bases and the J gene lost 5 bases, with 23 bases spanning the gap. The CDR3 is made up of 17 amino acids. The CDR3, as DNA: TGCGCCAGCAGTCTTTCAGCCAGCCGGGACAAAGCTTATGGCTACACCTTC. This gives the protein CASSLSASRDKAYGYTF.

CDR3 amino acids: CASSAIGLAGGEDTQYF. CDR3 coding DNA: TGTGCCAGCAGCGCCATCGGGTTAGCGGGGGGGGAAGATACGCAGTATTTT. This rearrangement joins TRBV9 to TRBJ2-3, with TRBD2 identical over 11 bases. Losses at the gene ends were 3 bases for V and 5 bases for J; bases not matched to a gene: 11. The CDR3 totals 17 residues. From germline, CDR1 is SGDLS and CDR2 YYNGEE.

This clone was detected only a few times. The rearrangement joins TRBV4-3 to TRBJ1-6; D not resolved. The ends were cut back, 1 base at V and 7 bases at J, with 11 bases in the middle. CDR1 LGHNA and CDR2 YSLEER come from the germline V gene. This CDR3 has 15 residues. The CDR3 reads CASSQVTVRNSPLHF. The CDR3, as DNA: TGCGCCAGCAGCCAAGTAACTGTCCGAAATTCACCCCTCCACTTT.

There are many counts of this clone. The chain uses TRBV9 and TRBJ1-3; TRBD1 matches at 8 bases. CDR3 length equals 22 residues. The germline gives CDR1 SGDLS, CDR2 YYNGEE. The V gene end was trimmed by 6 bases and the J gene end by 0 bases; junction bases not matched to a gene: 26. CDR3 sequence reads: CASTPGTGTSYAPESSGNTIYF. The DNA for the CDR3 is TGTGCCAGCACCCCCGGGACAGGAACGAGCTATGCGCCGGAGAGCTCTGGAAACACCATATATTTT.

This clone occurred many times. V and J are TRBV5-1 and TRBJ1-1, with 7 positions matching TRBD1. V lost 0 bases and J lost 5; bases outside the gene matches: 13. CDR3 length: 17 amino acids. CDR1 and CDR2 (germline): SGHRS, YFSETQ. The CDR3 region is CASSLASWVRGETEAFF. For the CDR3, the DNA is TGCGCCAGCAGCTTGGCCTCGTGGGTCAGGGGGGAAACTGAAGCTTTCTTT.

The gene calls are TRBV5-6 and TRBJ2-2; no firm D call. Germline V lookup: CDR1 SGHDT, CDR2 YYEEEE. The CDR3 covers 13 residues. V gave up 1 base and J gave up 5 bases, with 6 bases separating them. CDR3 bases: TGTGCCAGCAGCTTGATGAGGACCGGGGAGCTGTTTTTT. Amino acids: CASSLMRTGELFF.

The V gene is TRBV5-4, the J gene TRBJ2-1, with TRBD2 matching over 16 bases. From germline, CDR1 is SGHNT and CDR2 YYREEE (reference sequence). J lost 8 bases, V lost 4 bases, and 6 bases had no gene match. The CDR3 is 16 amino acids. The CDR3 DNA reads TGTGCCAGCAGCGAGGGACTAGCGGGGGGGCTAGATGAGCAGTTCTTC. This sequence encodes CASSEGLAGGLDEQFF.